The 18 T cell receptor beta chains reported below all come from one sample, sequenced in a study of blood T cells in healthy people across ages. PCR was performed a second time for about 6 to 12 cycles using a sample-barcoded 5' primer and a J-beta primer mix. TCRdb re-called the 5' RACE reads through MiXCR, storing one row per CDR3 protein. The data hold about 930,000 distinct CDR3 sequences, with just under 30% observed a single time. The same data also went into a second study, on T cells of mothers and their children.

Material: blood. The source of these receptors is a woman aged 40 to 50 in good health.

The chain recombines TRBV20-1 with TRBJ2-3; D is perhaps TRBD1 (7 bases). V lost 1 base to trimming and J lost 2 bases, with 22 bases between them. CDR1 and CDR2 from the germline V gene are DFQATT and SNEGSKA (reference sequence). CDR3 length: 18 residues. CDR3 DNA sequence: TGCAGTGCTAGAGTTATTAGCGGAGAAGGGGGCCACACAGATACGCAGTATTTT. This codes for CSARVISGEGGHTDTQYF.

This clonotype was seen a few times. Germline is not matched at one junction end, which may reflect a read error. The rearrangement uses TRBV18 and TRBJ2-5, with 11 bases that match TRBD2. Germline-derived CDR1 and CDR2 are KGHSH and LQKENI. This CDR3 has 15 residues. The CDR3 coding sequence is TGTGCCGGCTCACCGGGACTAGCGGTACAAGAGACCCAGTACTTC. It specifies CAGSPGLAVQETQYF.

The CDR3 here is CASSVSGTPKDYGYTF. In DNA, the CDR3 is TGTGCCAGCAGCGTATCCGGGACACCGAAGGACTATGGCTACACCTTC. This chain links TRBV7-9 with TRBJ1-2; weak D call: TRBD1 (6 bases). In germline, CDR1 is SEHNR, CDR2 FQNEAQ (reference sequence). The germline V and J ends were trimmed by 5 bases and 3 bases, with 19 bases remaining between them. The CDR3 totals 16 residues.

This clonotype has just a few counts. V is TRBV20-1 and J is TRBJ1-1, with a weak D call TRBD1 (5 bases). Trimming pared 3 bases from V and 5 bases from J, leaving 16 bases between. There are 14 residues in the CDR3. The V gene's germline CDR1 is DFQATT and CDR2 SNEGSKA (reference sequence). The CDR3 region is CSARGDDRMTEAFF. CDR3 DNA: TGCAGTGCTAGGGGGGACGACAGAATGACTGAAGCTTTCTTT.

The sample holds many counts of this clonotype. The CDR3 nucleotides are TGCGCCAGCAGCCAAGCCTACTTGGGCATGGCCTACGAGCAGTACTTC. This codes for CASSQAYLGMAYEQYF. The chain recombines TRBV4-1 with TRBJ2-7; D ambiguous. Trimming left V 1 base short and J 2 bases short, with 15 bases between. The CDR3 has 16 amino acids. The germline V gene has CDR1 MGHRA and CDR2 YSYEKL.

This clonotype was counted a few times. This chain uses TRBV29-1 with TRBJ1-4, with 12 positions matching TRBD1. The germline gives CDR1 SQVTM, CDR2 ANQGSEA. The CDR3 runs 16 residues. With 5 bases clipped from V and 3 bases from J, the junction kept 7 bases outside the gene matches. The CDR3 loop is CSVYTGTGGPNEKLFF. CDR3 coding DNA: TGCAGCGTTTACACCGGGACAGGGGGCCCTAATGAAAAACTGTTTTTT. The full variable domain, completed using reference TRBV29-1 and TRBJ1-4, is SAVISQKPSRDICQRGTSLTIQCQVDSQVTMMFWYRQQPGQSLTLIATANQGSEATYESGFVIDKFPISRPNLTFSTLTVSNMSPEDSSIYLCSVYTGTGGPNEKLFFGSGTQLSVL.

This chain links TRBV6-2 or TRBV6-3 with TRBJ1-5, with 7 positions matching TRBD1. Germline V CDR1 and CDR2: MNHEY, SVGEGT. V lost 2 bases, J lost 4 bases, and 5 bases stayed unmatched. The CDR3 is 15 residues long. In DNA form, the CDR3 reads TGTGCCAGCAGTTACACCGACAGGGAGAATCAGCCCCAGCATTTT. Residues: CASSYTDRENQPQHF.

In its sample, this clonotype was seen many times. The V and J genes are TRBV27 and TRBJ2-1, with 10 positions matching TRBD2. J lost 0 bases, V lost 6 bases, and 5 bases had no gene match. This CDR3 region has 16 residues. Germline assignment: CDR1 MNHEY and CDR2 SMNVEV (reference sequence). The CDR3 here is CASRPLAGSSYNEQFF. The CDR3 DNA reads TGTGCCAGCAGACCACTAGCGGGGAGCTCCTACAATGAGCAGTTCTTC.

This clonotype showed up many times. The chain combines TRBV7-9 with TRBJ2-5; the D gene is possibly TRBD2 (5 bases). Deletions cut 5 bases from V and 4 bases from J, with 14 bases between. The germline V gene has CDR1 SEHNR and CDR2 FQNEAQ (reference sequence). The CDR3 extends over 14 amino acids. The CDR3 here is CASSPTIRGETQYF. CDR3 coding DNA: TGTGCCAGCAGCCCGACAATCCGGGGAGAGACCCAGTACTTC.

This clonotype occurred a few times. The rearrangement links TRBV4-3 to TRBJ2-7; 7 positions agree with TRBD1. The CDR3 spans 19 residues. Trimming took 1 base from V and 1 from J; bases not matched to a gene: 16. CDR1 and CDR2 (germline): LGHNA, YSLEER. CDR3 amino acids: CASSQVAPDGTALSYEQYF. As DNA, the CDR3 is TGCGCCAGCAGCCAAGTGGCCCCCGACGGGACAGCTTTATCCTACGAGCAGTACTTC.

The sample holds a few counts of this clonotype. The genes are TRBV10-3 and TRBJ1-2; no definite D call. The V gene lost 2 bases and the J gene lost 4 bases, with 11 bases spanning the gap. Per germline, CDR1 ENHRY and CDR2 SYGVKD. The CDR3 is 14 amino acids. The CDR3 sequence: CAISEEGSGYGYTF. Written as DNA, the CDR3 is TGTGCCATCAGTGAGGAGGGTTCGGGCTATGGCTACACCTTC.

The J gene is TRBJ2-6, the V gene TRBV6-2 or TRBV6-3; TRBD1 might be the D (6 bases). The CDR3 totals 15 residues. Per germline, CDR1 MNHEY and CDR2 SVGEGT. V dropped 6 bases and J dropped 1 base, with 10 bases sitting between them. The CDR3 spells CASRRGQSGANVLTF. The CDR3, as DNA: TGTGCCAGCAGACGTGGACAGTCTGGGGCCAACGTCCTGACTTTC.

The chain employs TRBV7-2 and TRBJ1-2; no clear D gene. This CDR3 spans 15 amino acids. The V end lost 5 bases, the J end lost 8 bases, and 21 bases lay between the germline ends. Looked up from germline, CDR1 is SGHTA and CDR2 is FQGNSA. CDR3 sequence: CASSPPTEGTRGYTF. The DNA for the CDR3 is TGTGCCAGCAGCCCTCCTACTGAGGGCACAAGGGGCTACACCTTC. The complete variable domain, with remaining parts taken from reference TRBV7-2 and TRBJ1-2, reads GAGVSQSPSNKVTEKGKDVELRCDPISGHTALYWYRQSLGQGLEFLIYFQGNSAPDKSGLPSDRFSAERTGGSVSTLTIQRTQQEDSAVYLCASSPPTEGTRGYTFGSGTRLTVV.

The chain is built from TRBV10-3 and TRBJ1-1; TRBD1 agrees at 8 bases. The CDR3 has 12 amino acids. J gave up 3 bases and V 8 bases, and 2 bases lay outside the gene matches. CDR1 ENHRY and CDR2 SYGVKD come from the germline V gene. The CDR3 coding sequence is TGTGCCATCGGACAGGGCGACACTGAAGCTTTCTTT. It specifies CAIGQGDTEAFF.

The J gene is TRBJ2-5, the V gene TRBV20-1; 8 bases agree with TRBD2. The CDR3 spans 15 residues. The germline V gene encodes CDR1 DFQATT and CDR2 SNEGSKA (reference sequence). With V trimmed by 6 bases and J by 11 bases, 20 bases remained unmatched. The DNA of the CDR3 is TGCAGTGCCCCACGGGCGGGGGGCCGGTACAATGAGCAGTACTTC. Protein sequence: CSAPRAGGRYNEQYF.

The chain recombines TRBV7-9 with TRBJ1-4; the D is unclear. Germline V gives CDR1 SEHNR, CDR2 FQNEAQ (reference sequence). CDR3 length: 16 amino acids. V lost 0 bases and J lost 5, with 13 bases in between. The CDR3 spells CASSLAQASRNEKLFF. In nucleotides, the CDR3 is TGTGCCAGCAGCTTAGCGCAGGCCAGTCGGAATGAAAAACTGTTTTTT.

This clonotype showed up many times. The chain combines TRBV19 with TRBJ2-2; tentative D call: TRBD2 (6 bases). Trimming removed 3 bases at V and 4 bases at J, with 12 bases between. CDR1 LNHDA and CDR2 SQIVND come from the germline V gene (reference sequence). This CDR3 is 15 amino acids long. In DNA, the CDR3 is TGTGCCAGTAGTATCTTGAATAGCGGCACCGGGGAGCTGTTTTTT. Translated: CASSILNSGTGELFF.

The genes are TRBV12-5 and TRBJ2-1; TRBD2 matches 14 bases. The germline gives CDR1 LGHNT, CDR2 FRNRAP. Trimming at V came to 6 bases and at J to 7 bases, leaving 14 bases not matched to a gene. The CDR3 length is 18 residues. The CDR3 reads CASGLGLAGGRGTNEQFF. The CDR3 DNA reads TGTGCTAGTGGACTTGGACTAGCGGGGGGCCGAGGTACAAATGAGCAGTTCTTC.